These 10 T cell receptor beta chains were sequenced from one sample in a study of blood T cells in healthy people across ages (dated by TCRdb to the mid-2010s). Library generation was performed with 5' RACE. TCRdb shows the sequencer as Illumina HiSeq 2500. A second PCR of roughly 7 to 11 cycles was performed with a sample-barcoded 5' primer and a J-beta primer mix. TCRdb ran its own pipeline on the public reads, namely fastp trimming at Q25 and MiXCR clone calling, and kept in-frame beta chains. Rows are combined by CDR3 protein, so each entry shows the most common genes and DNA. In this sample the table shows hundreds of thousands of distinct CDR3 sequences, approximately 30% of which occur a single time. The ten top clones hold roughly 14% of the sample. Source material: blood. These receptors came from a woman aged 80 or over in good health.

This clonotype was seen ten or more times. The rearrangement joins TRBV12-3 or TRBV12-4 to TRBJ2-2, with TRBD2 matching over 8 bases. This CDR3 comprises 15 residues. Unmatched junction bases numbered 7, after V lost 4 bases and J lost 6 bases. CDR3 nucleotides: TGTGCCAGCAGTTCGGGACTAGGGTTAGCCGGGGAGCTGTTTTTT. The encoded protein is CASSSGLGLAGELFF.

This clonotype was seen at least ten times. Since a much larger clone is just one base distant, this may be a read error. As DNA, the CDR3 is TGTGCCAGCAGCCCCTCCGGGGCCTCCGATGAGCAGTACTTC. Translated: CASSPSGASDEQYF. The chain couples TRBV7-3 to TRBJ2-5; tentatively, D is TRBD1 or TRBD2 (5 bases each). Between the trimmed V and J ends, which lost 5 bases and 11 bases, there was a span of 21 bases. The length of the CDR3 is 14 residues. Germline loops: CDR1 SGHTA, CDR2 FQGTGA. Variable domain in full (rest from reference TRBV7-3 and TRBJ2-5): GAGVSQTPSNKVTEKGKYVELRCDPISGHTALYWYRQSLGQGPEFLIYFQGTGAADDSGLPNDRFFAVRPEGSVSTLKIQRTERGDSAVYLCASSPSGASDEQYFGPGTRLLVL.

V usage is TRBV7-2 and J usage is TRBJ2-5, with 10 bases aligning to TRBD1. Trimming took 3 bases from V and 4 from J; bases not matched to a gene: 5. This CDR3 contains 15 residues. Germline CDR1 and CDR2: SGHTA and FQGNSA. CDR3 bases: TGTGCCAGCAGCTTGGACAGGGGGGTGTTAGAGACCCAGTACTTC. Its protein product is CASSLDRGVLETQYF.

This clonotype showed up just a few times. This chain joins TRBV19 and TRBJ1-1; TRBD1 is a possible D gene (6 bases). V lost 6 bases and J lost 4, with 21 bases in between. The CDR3 totals 16 residues. In germline, CDR1 is LNHDA, CDR2 SQIVND (reference sequence). The CDR3 DNA reads TGTGCCAGTAGCGGGGGGCAAACACTCGGAGGCACTGAAGCTTTCTTT. As protein: CASSGGQTLGGTEAFF.

There are a few counts of this clonotype. This chain joins TRBV15 and TRBJ1-6, with 7 bases matching TRBD1. In germline, CDR1 is LNHNV, CDR2 YYDKDF (reference sequence). This CDR3 is built from 15 residues. V shed 2 bases and J 10 bases; nucleotides not matched to a gene: 8. This chain's CDR3 is CATSRSETGTSPLHF. The DNA for the CDR3 is TGTGCCACCAGCAGAAGTGAGACAGGGACCTCACCCCTCCACTTT.

At least ten counts were recorded for this clonotype. The genes are TRBV29-1 and TRBJ2-7; TRBD2 matches 10 bases. Germline lookup yields CDR1 SQVTM and CDR2 ANQGSEA. The CDR3 has 13 residues. V dropped 5 bases and J dropped 4; count of bases not matched to a gene: 5. DNA of the CDR3: TGCAGCGTTTCTAAAGCGGGGGGGTACGAGCAGTACTTC. Translation gives CSVSKAGGYEQYF.

Regarding this clonotype: This may be a read error: a much more frequent sequence differs by one nucleotide. The rearrangement uses TRBV9 and TRBJ2-1, with D hard to call. The CDR3 length is 11 residues. From germline, CDR1 is SGDLS and CDR2 YYNGEE. The DNA of the CDR3 is TGTGTCAGCAGCGTAGCCGGAGAGCAGTTCTTC. As protein: CVSSVAGEQFF.

The J gene is TRBJ2-3, the V gene TRBV12-3 or TRBV12-4; tentatively, D is TRBD1 or TRBD2 (7 bases each). The CDR3 sequence is 15 residues long. V was clipped by 6 bases and J by 4 bases, with 17 bases between them. Here the CDR3 reads CASRGGGASSDTQYF. DNA for the CDR3: TGTGCCAGCAGGGGAGGGGGCGCGAGTTCAGATACGCAGTATTTT.

The sample holds a few counts of this clonotype. A much larger clone lies a single base off, so this may be a read error. The chain employs TRBV12-3 or TRBV12-4 and TRBJ2-5, with 9 bases aligning to TRBD2. Trimming took 5 bases from V and 11 from J; bases not matched to a gene: 15. The CDR3 runs 15 residues. CDR3 region: CASSPLAGTTNEQYF. The DNA for the CDR3 is TGTGCCAGCAGTCCTCTAGCGGGGACTACAAATGAGCAGTACTTC.

This clonotype was observed at least ten times. This CDR3 is CASSRFYEQYF. The CDR3 DNA sequence: TGTGCCAGCAGTCGCTTCTACGAGCAGTACTTC. The genes are TRBV7-2 and TRBJ2-7; D uncertain. CDR1 is SGHTA and CDR2 is FQGNSA in the germline V gene. Between the trimmed V and J ends, which lost 6 bases and 3 bases, there was a span of 6 bases. The CDR3 length is 11 residues.